This T cell receptor beta chain was sequenced during a study of blood T cell repertoires in COVID-19. Overall study: Samples taken during acute and convalescent COVID-19 were collected in the United States, Italy and Spain.

V was shortened by 5 bases and J by 1 base, with 5 bases between the two germline ends. CDR1 is MDHEN, CDR2 SYDVKM, per germline. This CDR3 has 12 amino acids. Profiled with immunoSEQ multiplex PCR; TCRdb holds only in-frame clones, not every one. The sample comprises a few hundred thousand clones, around 80% of which are singletons, and about 9.7% rests with the top ten. The table lists this clone with many counts. The sample was peripheral blood. This sequence was found in a man aged 45 to 65 with active or convalescent COVID-19. The rearrangement joins TRBV28 to TRBJ1-2; D is unclear. CDR3 bases: TGTGCCAGCAGTCCTATTAACTATGGCTACACCTTC. Residues: CASSPINYGYTF.